This entry lists 19 T cell receptor beta chains sequenced from one sample in a study of blood T cells in healthy people across ages. A second PCR, run for roughly 7 to 12 cycles, used a sample-barcoded 5' primer plus a J-beta primer mix. Using its own MiXCR run on the 5' RACE reads, TCRdb lists one record per CDR3 protein. The table has roughly 680,000 distinct CDR3 sequences, roughly 21% seen once. Sequences were obtained from blood. All receptors come from a man in his 70s in good health.

The J gene is TRBJ2-5, the V gene TRBV6-5, with 7 bases matching TRBD1. Germline lookup yields CDR1 MNHEY and CDR2 SVGAGI. V shed 5 bases and J 3 bases; nucleotides not matched to a gene: 9. The CDR3 is made up of 15 amino acids. CDR3 bases: TGTGCCAGCAGTCGAATGAAACAGGGGAAAGAGACCCAGTACTTC. Translating gives CASSRMKQGKETQYF.

V is TRBV15 and J is TRBJ2-4; D call uncertain. The CDR3 has 16 residues. V lost 0 bases and J lost 3, with 12 bases in between. Germline loops: CDR1 LNHNV, CDR2 YYDKDF (reference sequence). The CDR3 region has the DNA TGTGCCACCAGCAGAGATTTCGGGTTTGGCAAAAACATTCAGTACTTC. Amino acid sequence: CATSRDFGFGKNIQYF.

CDR3 loop: CASGLGYGYTF. CDR3 coding DNA: TGTGCCAGCGGGTTAGGGTATGGCTACACCTTC. The gene calls are TRBV7-8 and TRBJ1-2; no definite D call. The CDR3 runs to 11 residues. The V gene's germline CDR1 is SGHVS and CDR2 FQNEAQ. Trimming shortened V by 8 bases and J by 5 bases, and 9 bases separated the two germline ends.

The rearrangement links TRBV10-3 to TRBJ2-7, with D perhaps being TRBD1 or TRBD2 (5 bases each). Trimming removed 4 bases from V and 5 bases from J, with 9 bases in between. The germline gives CDR1 ENHRY, CDR2 SYGVKD. The CDR3 spans 12 residues. The CDR3 sequence: CAISGDVDEQYF. CDR3 DNA: TGTGCCATCAGTGGGGACGTGGACGAGCAGTACTTC.

The table lists this clonotype with a few counts. V is TRBV12-3 or TRBV12-4 and J is TRBJ2-3, with D unresolved. The V gene lost 6 bases and the J gene lost 1 base, with 11 bases spanning the gap. The CDR3 loop spans 14 amino acids. This CDR3 is CASSQATRTDTQYF. In DNA, the CDR3 is TGTGCCAGCAGCCAAGCGACGCGCACAGATACGCAGTATTTT.

A few counts support this clonotype. The rearrangement joins TRBV5-1 to TRBJ2-5; D perhaps matches TRBD1 (6 bases). V gave up 3 bases and J gave up 1 base, with 10 bases separating them. Germline values: CDR1 SGHRS, CDR2 YFSETQ. This CDR3 spans 14 amino acids. In DNA, the CDR3 is TGCGCCAGCAGCTCGCCGACAGGCCAAGAGACCCAGTACTTC. This encodes CASSSPTGQETQYF.

J is TRBJ2-4 and V is TRBV7-9, with TRBD2 identical over 12 bases. Unmatched junction bases numbered 10, after V lost 5 bases and J lost 2 bases. This CDR3 contains 18 residues. Germline V gene sequence: CDR1 SEHNR, CDR2 FQNEAQ (reference sequence). CDR3 residues: CASSPGTSGWAPKNIQYF. In DNA, the CDR3 is TGTGCCAGCAGCCCTGGGACTAGCGGGTGGGCGCCCAAAAACATTCAGTACTTC.

The table lists this clonotype with a few counts. V is TRBV20-1 and J is TRBJ1-1; no clear D. Trimming cost V 6 bases and J 2 bases, with 13 bases left between them. This CDR3 has 13 residues. Germline-derived CDR1 and CDR2 are DFQATT and SNEGSKA (reference sequence). The CDR3 region is CSAPDGTNTEAFF. The CDR3 bases are TGCAGTGCCCCGGACGGAACCAACACTGAAGCTTTCTTT.

This clonotype was counted only a few times. The chain has TRBV9 and TRBJ1-1; D is ambiguous. V was clipped by 2 bases and J by 6 bases, with 11 bases between them. The germline V gene encodes CDR1 SGDLS and CDR2 YYNGEE. CDR3 length: 13 residues. The CDR3 protein is CASSVGPTSEAFF. The CDR3 region has the DNA TGTGCCAGCAGCGTTGGGCCCACCTCTGAAGCTTTCTTT.

J is TRBJ2-3 and V is TRBV10-3, with TRBD2 identical over 10 bases. With 11 bases clipped from V and 2 bases from J, the junction kept 4 bases outside the gene matches. The germline V gene encodes CDR1 ENHRY and CDR2 SYGVKD. CDR3 size: 13 residues. The CDR3 spells CAVTSGNTDTQYF. CDR3 bases: TGTGCCGTCACTAGCGGGAACACAGATACGCAGTATTTT.

This clonotype has a handful of counts. This may come from a read error, since a much larger clone is one base off. The chain links TRBV20-1 to TRBJ2-5; TRBD1 aligns across 11 bases. CDR1 is DFQATT, CDR2 SNEGSKA, per germline (reference sequence). This CDR3 is 14 amino acids long. CDR3 nucleotides: TGCAGTCCTAAAAGGACAGGGGGCACAGAGGCCCAGTACTTC. This codes for CSPKRTGGTEAQYF.

The genes are TRBV29-1 and TRBJ2-7, with a possible D match to TRBD1 (5 bases). CDR3 length: 14 residues. V was trimmed by 6 bases and J by 0 bases, leaving 15 bases between them. Germline V gene sequence: CDR1 SQVTM, CDR2 ANQGSEA. The CDR3, as DNA: TGCAGCGTACCCCAGGGTATGGGCTCCTACGAGCAGTACTTC. Protein product: CSVPQGMGSYEQYF.

In its sample, this clonotype was seen a few times. The chain couples TRBV7-2 to TRBJ2-3, with 7 nucleotides matching TRBD1. Germline CDR1 reads SGHTA; CDR2 reads FQGNSA. Losses at the gene ends were 5 bases for V and 1 base for J; bases not matched to a gene: 6. This CDR3 has 15 residues. The chain's CDR3 is CASSLTGKGTDTQYF. The DNA of the CDR3 is TGTGCCAGCAGCCTGACAGGGAAGGGCACAGATACGCAGTATTTT.

The chain's CDR3 is CASSSRTSLYF. CDR3 bases: TGTGCCAGCAGTTCTCGGACTAGCTTGTACTTC. This sequence joins TRBV28 and TRBJ2-7, with 8 bases that match TRBD2. Germline loops: CDR1 MDHEN, CDR2 SYDVKM. The V gene end was trimmed by 4 bases and the J gene end by 12 bases; junction bases not matched to a gene: 5. The length of the CDR3 is 11 residues.

This clonotype was counted only a few times. The chain couples TRBV6-5 to TRBJ2-4, with 10 bases lining up with TRBD1. Germline lookup yields CDR1 MNHEY and CDR2 SVGAGI. CDR3 length: 16 residues. V trimming: 6 bases; J trimming: 4 bases; junction bases outside the gene matches: 9. CDR3 sequence: CASRDSGTGAKNIQYF. CDR3 in DNA: TGTGCCAGCAGGGACTCCGGGACAGGGGCTAAAAACATTCAGTACTTC.

The V and J genes are TRBV7-6 and TRBJ2-1; D gene uncertain. Germline-derived CDR1 and CDR2 are SGHVS and FNYEAQ. The CDR3 length is 17 residues. V was clipped by 2 bases and J by 0 bases, with 14 bases between them. The CDR3 DNA reads TGTGCCAGCAGCTTAAGAGTGCCCGAGAGCTCCTACAATGAGCAGTTCTTC. Translation: CASSLRVPESSYNEQFF. Looking up the rest from reference TRBV7-6 and TRBJ2-1 gives the full variable domain: GAGVSQSPRYKVTKRGQDVALRCDPISGHVSLYWYRQALGQGPEFLTYFNYEAQQDKSGLPNDRFSAERPEGSISTLTIQRTEQRDSAMYRCASSLRVPESSYNEQFFGPGTRLTVL.

This clonotype has more than one count but fewer than ten. The genes are TRBV24-1 and TRBJ2-5; 8 bases match TRBD1. Germline CDR1 KGHDR, CDR2 SFDVKD. This CDR3 has 16 residues. Trimming at V came to 4 bases and at J to 3 bases, leaving 9 bases not matched to a gene. The CDR3 DNA reads as TGTGCCACCAGTGACTCCGGGACAGGAGGCAAAGAGACCCAGTACTTC. This sequence encodes CATSDSGTGGKETQYF.

The CDR3: CASSYSGQGVSGANVLTF. The DNA of the CDR3 is TGTGCCAGCAGTTACTCCGGACAGGGGGTATCTGGGGCCAACGTCCTGACTTTC. The chain joins TRBV6-5 to TRBJ2-6, with 10 bases identical to TRBD1. The CDR3 runs 18 residues. Germline CDR1 and CDR2: MNHEY and SVGAGI. J was trimmed by 1 base and V by 0 bases; bases with no gene match: 3.

This clonotype was found a few times. The chain employs TRBV20-1 and TRBJ2-3; D may be TRBD2 (5 bases). Germline V gene lookup returns CDR1 DFQATT and CDR2 SNEGSKA (reference sequence). There are 14 residues in the CDR3. The V gene lost 7 bases and the J gene lost 1 base, with 15 bases spanning the gap. This CDR3 reads CSVSRESRTDTQYF. DNA of the CDR3: TGCAGTGTATCTCGGGAAAGTCGCACAGATACGCAGTATTTT.